This entry concerns a single T cell receptor (beta chain). Original handling: Reference gene primer amplification gave estimated nucleated cell counts. Sequenced by immunoSEQ multiplex PCR; TCRdb stores in-frame clones only, minus some. V and J calls and clone size are those listed in that table; D and trimming were worked out from the DNA. The sample yields roughly 150,000 clones, roughly 85% seen once. This specimen belongs to a study of blood T cell repertoires in COVID-19. Germline V lookup: CDR1 SGDLS, CDR2 YYNGEE. The trim removed 5 bases at V and 4 bases at J, leaving 8 bases unmatched. This CDR3 region has 15 residues.

The chain recombines TRBV9 with TRBJ2-1, with TRBD1 matching over 8 bases. This receptor was obtained from an older woman in a cohort exposed to, infected with or recovered from COVID-19 (not recorded which). Source material: PBMCs or T cells enriched from blood (not recorded which). The CDR3 is CASSPGTGFYNEQFF. CDR3 bases: TGTGCCAGCAGTCCCGGGACAGGTTTTTACAATGAGCAGTTCTTC.